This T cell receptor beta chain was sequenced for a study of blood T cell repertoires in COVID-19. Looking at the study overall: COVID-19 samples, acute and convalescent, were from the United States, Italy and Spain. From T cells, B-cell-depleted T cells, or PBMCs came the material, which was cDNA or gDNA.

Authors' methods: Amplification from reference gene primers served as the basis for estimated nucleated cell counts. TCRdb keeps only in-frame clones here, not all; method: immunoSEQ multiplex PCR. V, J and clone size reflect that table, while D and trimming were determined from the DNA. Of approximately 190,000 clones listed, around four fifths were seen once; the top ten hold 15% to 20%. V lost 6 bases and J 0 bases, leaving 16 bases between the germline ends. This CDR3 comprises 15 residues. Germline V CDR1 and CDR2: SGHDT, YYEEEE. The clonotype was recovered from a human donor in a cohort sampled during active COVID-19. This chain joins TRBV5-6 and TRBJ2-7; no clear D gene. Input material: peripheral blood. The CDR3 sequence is CASTRSDTPSYEQYV. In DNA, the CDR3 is TGTGCCAGCACCAGATCCGACACCCCCTCCTACGAGCAGTACGTC.